This paragraph reports one TCR beta chain. The antigen is unknown. The sample belongs to a study of graft-versus-host responses after intestinal transplantation. Study-level information: Recipients were given multivisceral, liver-intestinal, or isolated intestinal transplants. General study findings and limits: There were GvH clones found in recipient marrow, and some of them appeared first in ileum or blood. Graft-donor T cell macrochimerism coincided with high graft-versus-host to host-versus-graft clonal ratios in allografts.

The CDR3 covers 16 residues. V trimming: 0 bases; J trimming: 3 bases; junction bases outside the gene matches: 8. From germline, CDR1 is GTSNPN and CDR2 SVGIG (reference sequence). Generated by immunoSEQ multiplex PCR, the TCRdb table keeps only in-frame clones and is missing some. The table shows over 100,000 clones, with 85% to 95% occurring only once. The sequence was obtained from a human donor who received an intestinal transplant. The source material was unstimulated CD4+ T cells sorted from spleen or lymph node cells, sampled before intestinal transplant. The gene calls are TRBV30 and TRBJ2-1, with 7 bases fitting TRBD2. The CDR3 here is CAWSVPTSADYNEQFF. In nucleotides, the CDR3 is TGTGCCTGGAGTGTACCTACTAGCGCGGACTACAATGAGCAGTTCTTC.